Below, 27 T cell receptor beta chains from the same sample are listed, as sequenced in a study of CD8 T cells in ankylosing spondylitis. Study outcomes and limitations: A TCR beta motif of about eight highly homologous variants seemed to mark ankylosing spondylitis blood.

TCRdb called the 5' RACE reads again in MiXCR, with one record for every CDR3 protein. The sample holds about 450,000 distinct CDR3 sequences, 25% to 30% seen once. The antigens of these receptors remain unknown. The sample consisted of blood, either unsorted or a sorted T cell fraction (not recorded which). The receptors derive from a male donor with ankylosing spondylitis.

This clonotype was seen many times. The chain couples TRBV12-3 or TRBV12-4 to TRBJ2-1; 7 nucleotides align to TRBD2. V lost 6 bases and J lost 0; bases outside the gene matches: 8. This CDR3 has 16 residues. CDR3 DNA sequence: TGTGCCAGCAGACGAGCGCGGGGGAGCTCCTACAATGAGCAGTTCTTC. It is translated as CASRRARGSSYNEQFF.

This clonotype has more than one count but fewer than ten. V usage is TRBV4-1 and J usage is TRBJ2-3, with 11 bases lining up with TRBD2. The CDR3 is 20 residues long. Looked up from germline, CDR1 is MGHRA and CDR2 is YSYEKL. Trimming cost V 1 base and J 4 bases; bases outside gene matches: 16. This chain's CDR3 is CASSQVGLAGGRGKSDTQYF. CDR3 DNA sequence: TGCGCCAGCAGCCAAGTAGGCCTAGCGGGGGGCCGGGGAAAGTCAGATACGCAGTATTTT.

This clonotype was recorded a few times. This chain joins TRBV9 and TRBJ2-2; D is ambiguous. This CDR3 is built from 15 residues. The V end was cut by 4 bases, the J end by 5 bases, with 15 bases between. Germline CDR1 SGDLS, CDR2 YYNGEE. The CDR3 region has the DNA TGTGCCAGCAGCATAACTAAGGTTTTGACCGGGGAGCTGTTTTTT. Amino acids: CASSITKVLTGELFF.

The chain combines TRBV20-1 with TRBJ2-3; 14 nucleotides align to TRBD2. Unmatched junction bases numbered 5, after V lost 5 bases and J lost 4 bases. Germline V gene lookup returns CDR1 DFQATT and CDR2 SNEGSKA (reference sequence). This CDR3 spans 15 amino acids. CDR3 sequence reads: CSAGGTSGSPDTQYF. CDR3 nucleotide sequence: TGCAGTGCTGGGGGGACTAGCGGGAGTCCAGATACGCAGTATTTT.

The CDR3 nucleotides are TGTGCCACCAGTGATTTAGGTAGCGGTGAATCCGAGCAGTTCTTC. It is translated as CATSDLGSGESEQFF. The V gene is TRBV24-1, the J gene TRBJ2-1; the D gene is possibly TRBD2 (6 bases). Looked up from germline, CDR1 is KGHDR and CDR2 is SFDVKD. V gave up 1 base and J gave up 10 bases, with 16 bases separating them. This CDR3 is built from 15 residues.

This clonotype was seen a few times. The gene calls are TRBV6-1 and TRBJ2-1; 9 bases align to TRBD2. Germline-derived CDR1 and CDR2 are MNHNS and SASEGT. Losses at the gene ends were 6 bases for V and 2 bases for J; bases not matched to a gene: 5. This CDR3 has 15 residues. Here the CDR3 reads CASSLSGGTYNEQFF. The CDR3 nucleotides are TGTGCCAGCAGCCTAAGCGGGGGGACCTACAATGAGCAGTTCTTC.

V is TRBV24-1 and J is TRBJ2-3; tentatively, D is TRBD1 (6 bases). CDR1 and CDR2 (germline): KGHDR, SFDVKD. This CDR3 is built from 11 residues. The ends were cut back, 8 bases at V and 6 bases at J, with 8 bases in the middle. The CDR3 nucleotides read TGTGCCACCAAAACAGGGGATACGCAGTATTTT. Amino acids: CATKTGDTQYF.

The chain carries TRBV6-1 and TRBJ2-1; D is unresolved. This CDR3 is 13 amino acids long. Trimming removed 1 base from V and 9 bases from J, with 10 bases in between. Germline CDR1 is MNHNS and CDR2 is SASEGT. The CDR3 loop is CASSEVEEGEQFF. The CDR3 region has the DNA TGTGCCAGCAGTGAAGTGGAAGAAGGTGAGCAGTTCTTC.

This clonotype was detected only a few times. This chain links TRBV20-1 with TRBJ1-5; no reliable D call. Germline assignment: CDR1 DFQATT and CDR2 SNEGSKA (reference sequence). This CDR3 comprises 13 residues. Trimming left V 3 bases short and J 3 bases short, with 9 bases between. CDR3 coding DNA: TGCAGTGCTAGTTTGGGGAACAATCAGCCCCAGCATTTT. It specifies CSASLGNNQPQHF.

The DNA for the CDR3 is TGTGCCAGCAGTGATTTCCAGGACACTAACTATGGCTACACCTTC. This encodes CASSDFQDTNYGYTF. V gene TRBV25-1 combines with J gene TRBJ1-2; D is perhaps TRBD1 (5 bases). The V end lost 3 bases, the J end lost 0 bases, and 11 bases lay between the germline ends. The CDR3 consists of 15 residues. CDR1 is MGHDK, CDR2 SYGVNS, per germline.

The table lists this clonotype with a few counts. The chain recombines TRBV3-1 with TRBJ1-5; D not resolved. Trimming pared 0 bases from V and 7 bases from J, leaving 13 bases between. The V gene's germline CDR1 is LGHDT and CDR2 YNNKEL (reference sequence). The length of the CDR3 is 15 residues. DNA for the CDR3: TGTGCCAGCAGCCAAGAACAGACACCCGGACAGCCCCAGCATTTT. Its protein product is CASSQEQTPGQPQHF.

This clonotype was seen a few times. The chain joins TRBV5-1 to TRBJ1-5; D not certain. Germline CDR1 and CDR2: SGHRS and YFSETQ. V dropped 4 bases and J dropped 2 bases, with 13 bases sitting between them. The CDR3 is made up of 15 amino acids. CDR3 loop: CASSPLGSGNQPQHF. CDR3 sequence (DNA): TGCGCCAGCAGCCCGCTGGGGTCGGGCAATCAGCCCCAGCATTTT.

The chain uses TRBV20-1 and TRBJ1-2; D gene unclear. CDR3 length: 13 amino acids. V was trimmed by 3 bases and J by 4 bases, leaving 12 bases between them. Per the germline V gene, CDR1 is DFQATT and CDR2 is SNEGSKA (reference sequence). The CDR3 is CSASGSPSYGYTF. CDR3 bases: TGCAGTGCTAGTGGGAGTCCTAGCTATGGCTACACCTTC.

This clonotype was seen a few times. V is TRBV7-2 and J is TRBJ2-7, with D perhaps matching TRBD1 or TRBD2 (5 bases each). This CDR3 contains 14 residues. CDR1 is SGHTA and CDR2 is FQGNSA in the germline V gene. The ends were cut back, 1 base at V and 3 bases at J, with 10 bases in the middle. CDR3 amino acids: CASSLVGTNYEQYF. CDR3 sequence (DNA): TGTGCCAGCAGCTTAGTGGGGACCAACTACGAGCAGTACTTC.

The V gene is TRBV20-1, the J gene TRBJ2-1; 9 nucleotides align to TRBD2. This CDR3 contains 15 residues. V trimming: 0 bases; J trimming: 8 bases; junction bases outside the gene matches: 8. Germline loops: CDR1 DFQATT, CDR2 SNEGSKA (reference sequence). The chain's CDR3 is CSARDGGSGSYEQFF. In DNA form, the CDR3 reads TGCAGTGCTAGAGATGGGGGTAGCGGGAGCTATGAGCAGTTCTTC.

The chain recombines TRBV7-7 with TRBJ2-2; D is possibly TRBD2 (5 bases). From germline, CDR1 is SSHAT and CDR2 FNYEAQ (reference sequence). V dropped 5 bases and J dropped 1 base, with 14 bases sitting between them. The CDR3 extends over 16 amino acids. Here the CDR3 reads CASSLRRGWNTGELFF. As DNA, the CDR3 is TGTGCCAGCAGCCTCCGGCGAGGGTGGAACACCGGGGAGCTGTTTTTT. The whole variable domain, remainder taken from reference TRBV7-7 and TRBJ2-2, is GAGVSQSPRYKVTKRGQDVTLRCDPISSHATLYWYQQALGQGPEFLTYFNYEAQPDKSGLPSDRFSAERPEGSISTLTIQRTEQRDSAMYRCASSLRRGWNTGELFFGEGSRLTVL.

The chain combines TRBV7-8 with TRBJ1-5; D remains ambiguous. Trimming removed 0 bases from V and 3 bases from J, with 12 bases in between. Germline-derived CDR1 and CDR2 are SGHVS and FQNEAQ. The CDR3 totals 16 residues. CDR3 amino acids: CASSLAAFRANQPQHF. In DNA form, the CDR3 reads TGTGCCAGCAGCTTAGCGGCGTTTCGGGCCAATCAGCCCCAGCATTTT. The full variable domain, its missing parts supplied by reference TRBV7-8 and TRBJ1-5, is GAGVSQSPRYKVAKRGQDVALRCDPISGHVSLFWYQQALGQGPEFLTYFQNEAQLDKSGLPSDRFFAERPEGSVSTLKIQRTQQEDSAVYLCASSLAAFRANQPQHFGDGTRLSIL.

This clonotype has a handful of counts. The rearrangement links TRBV20-1 to TRBJ2-2; 10 nucleotides match TRBD2. Germline CDR1 is DFQATT and CDR2 is SNEGSKA (reference sequence). This CDR3 is 16 amino acids long. V gave up 6 bases and J gave up 7 bases; unmatched junction bases: 14. The CDR3: CSALHSSGRGVGELFF. The CDR3 bases are TGCAGTGCCCTCCATTCCAGCGGGAGGGGGGTCGGGGAGCTGTTTTTT.

The chain uses TRBV20-1 and TRBJ2-7; 11 bases agree with TRBD2. The CDR3 has 15 amino acids. From germline, CDR1 is DFQATT and CDR2 SNEGSKA (reference sequence). The V gene end was trimmed by 1 base and the J gene end by 1 base; junction bases not matched to a gene: 3. CDR3 residues: CSARGTSGGSYEQYF. The CDR3 nucleotides read TGCAGTGCTAGAGGCACTAGCGGGGGTTCCTACGAGCAGTACTTC.

The chain uses TRBV5-1 and TRBJ2-7; D is uncertain. The V and J ends lost 2 bases and 6 bases respectively, with 15 bases between them. The CDR3 length is 14 residues. The germline CDR1 and CDR2 sequences are SGHRS and YFSETQ. As DNA, the CDR3 is TGCGCCAGCAGCTTAATCGGCAGTGGGGTCGAGCAGTACTTC. This sequence encodes CASSLIGSGVEQYF.

There are a few counts of this clonotype. The chain recombines TRBV7-9 with TRBJ1-1, with unresolved D. This CDR3 has 12 residues. V was trimmed by 0 bases and J by 4 bases, leaving 3 bases between them. CDR1 is SEHNR, CDR2 FQNEAQ, per germline (reference sequence). The CDR3 protein is CASSLASTEAFF. In nucleotides, the CDR3 is TGTGCCAGCAGCTTAGCCAGCACTGAAGCTTTCTTT.

As to this clonotype: A much larger clone lies a single base off, so this may be a read error. The chain links TRBV6-6 to TRBJ2-7, with a tentative D call TRBD2 (5 bases). V lost 5 bases, J lost 8 bases, and 13 bases lay in between. The germline CDR1 and CDR2 sequences are MNHNY and SVGAGI (reference sequence). The CDR3 runs to 12 residues. The CDR3 bases are TGTGCCAGCAGTCCAGACTACCTCAAGCAGTACGTC. It specifies CASSPDYLKQYV.

This sequence joins TRBV20-1 and TRBJ1-5; D uncertain. The germline CDR1 and CDR2 sequences are DFQATT and SNEGSKA (reference sequence). V lost 6 bases and J lost 4, with 16 bases in between. The CDR3 extends over 14 amino acids. DNA for the CDR3: TGCAGTGCCCCGTTTGCAGGAGGAAATCAGCCCCAGCATTTT. It is translated as CSAPFAGGNQPQHF.

The chain recombines TRBV11-2 with TRBJ1-1; 12 nucleotides match TRBD1. CDR1 SGHAT and CDR2 FQNNGV come from the germline V gene. The V gene end was trimmed by 8 bases and the J gene end by 6 bases; junction bases not matched to a gene: 10. The CDR3 loop spans 15 amino acids. CDR3 sequence (DNA): TGTGCCAGCCGTCGCGGGACAGGGGGCCGTCCTGAAGCTTTCTTT. This codes for CASRRGTGGRPEAFF.

This clonotype appeared a few times. V and J are TRBV7-2 and TRBJ2-7; the D gene is possibly TRBD1 (5 bases). Germline CDR1 SGHTA, CDR2 FQGNSA. Between the trimmed V and J ends, which lost 1 base and 0 bases, there was a span of 10 bases. CDR3 length equals 15 residues. The CDR3 DNA follows: TGTGCCAGCAGCTTAGGACAGCCTGGCTCCTACGAGCAGTACGTC. Residues: CASSLGQPGSYEQYV.

The rearrangement joins TRBV7-2 to TRBJ2-1; 7 bases line up with TRBD1. This CDR3 region has 16 residues. The J segment lost 7 bases and the V segment lost 5 bases, leaving 14 bases of the junction unmatched. The germline V gene encodes CDR1 SGHTA and CDR2 FQGNSA. As DNA, the CDR3 is TGTGCCAGCAGCGCCGCCGGGACAGCTTTCCCAAATGAGCAGTTCTTC. This gives the protein CASSAAGTAFPNEQFF.

The V and J genes are TRBV7-9 and TRBJ2-3, with TRBD2 matching over 9 bases. V dropped 0 bases and J dropped 2; count of bases not matched to a gene: 3. The CDR3 is made up of 16 amino acids. Germline-derived CDR1 and CDR2 are SEHNR and FQNEAQ (reference sequence). CDR3 sequence: CASSLAAGGNTDTQYF. DNA of the CDR3: TGTGCCAGCAGCTTAGCCGCGGGAGGGAACACAGATACGCAGTATTTT.